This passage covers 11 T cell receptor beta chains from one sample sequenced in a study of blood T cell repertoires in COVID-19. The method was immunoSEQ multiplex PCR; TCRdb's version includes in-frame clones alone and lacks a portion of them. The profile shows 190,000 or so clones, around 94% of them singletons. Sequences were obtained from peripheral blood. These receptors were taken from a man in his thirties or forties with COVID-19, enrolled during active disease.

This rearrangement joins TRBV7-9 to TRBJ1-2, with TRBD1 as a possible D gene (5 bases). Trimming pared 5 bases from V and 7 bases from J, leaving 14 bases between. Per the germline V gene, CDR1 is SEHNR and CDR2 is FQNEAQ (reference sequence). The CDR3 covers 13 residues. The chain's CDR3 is CASSIQGGGGYTF. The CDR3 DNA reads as TGTGCCAGCAGCATCCAGGGTGGTGGTGGCTACACCTTC.

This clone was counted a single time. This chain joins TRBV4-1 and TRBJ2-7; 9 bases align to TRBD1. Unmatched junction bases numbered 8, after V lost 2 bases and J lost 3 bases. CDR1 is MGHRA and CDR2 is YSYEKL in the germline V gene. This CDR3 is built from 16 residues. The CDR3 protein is CASSQPGQGLFYEQYF. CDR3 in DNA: TGCGCCAGCAGCCAACCGGGACAGGGTCTTTTCTACGAGCAGTACTTC.

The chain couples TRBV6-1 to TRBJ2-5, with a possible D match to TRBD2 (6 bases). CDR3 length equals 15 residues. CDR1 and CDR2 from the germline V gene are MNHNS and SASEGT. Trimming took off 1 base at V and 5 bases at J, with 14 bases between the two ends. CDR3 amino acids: CASSEVRGRLETQYF. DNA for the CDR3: TGTGCCAGCAGTGAAGTGCGGGGTAGGTTGGAGACCCAGTACTTC.

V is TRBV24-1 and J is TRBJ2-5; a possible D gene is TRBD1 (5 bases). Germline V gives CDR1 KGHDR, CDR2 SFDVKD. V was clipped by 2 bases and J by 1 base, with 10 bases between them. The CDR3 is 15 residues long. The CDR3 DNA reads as TGTGCCACCAGTGATTCCTCAGGGCCCCAAGAGACCCAGTACTTC. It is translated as CATSDSSGPQETQYF.

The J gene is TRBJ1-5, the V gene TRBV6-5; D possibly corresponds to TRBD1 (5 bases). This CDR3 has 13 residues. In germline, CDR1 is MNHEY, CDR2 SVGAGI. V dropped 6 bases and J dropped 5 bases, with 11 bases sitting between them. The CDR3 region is CASRGAADQPQHF. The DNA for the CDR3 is TGTGCCAGCAGAGGGGCAGCCGATCAGCCCCAGCATTTT.

CDR3 sequence: CASSLGNNLYEQYF. The CDR3 DNA sequence: TGCGCCAGCAGCTTGGGTAACAACCTCTACGAGCAGTACTTC. This sequence joins TRBV5-1 and TRBJ2-7; D remains ambiguous. This CDR3 has 14 residues. Germline loops: CDR1 SGHRS, CDR2 YFSETQ. Between the trimmed V and J ends, which lost 0 bases and 3 bases, there was a span of 10 bases.

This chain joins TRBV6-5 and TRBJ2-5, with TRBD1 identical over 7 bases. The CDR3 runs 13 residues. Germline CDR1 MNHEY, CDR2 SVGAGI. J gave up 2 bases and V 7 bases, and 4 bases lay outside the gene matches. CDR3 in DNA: TGTGCCAGCACAGGGGGATGGCAAGAGACCCAGTACTTC. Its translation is CASTGGWQETQYF.

For the CDR3, the DNA is TGTGCCAGTAGTCCCCAAGGACAGGGAAGAGAGACCCAGTACTTC. It encodes CASSPQGQGRETQYF. The chain carries TRBV19 and TRBJ2-5, with 8 bases fitting TRBD1. V lost 5 bases to trimming and J lost 4 bases; unmatched junction nucleotides: 9. Germline-derived CDR1 and CDR2 are LNHDA and SQIVND (reference sequence). The CDR3 loop spans 15 amino acids. The full variable domain, completed using reference TRBV19 and TRBJ2-5, is DGGITQSPKYLFRKEGQNVTLSCEQNLNHDAMYWYRQDPGQGLRLIYYSQIVNDFQKGDIAEGYSVSREKKESFPLTVTSAQKNPTAFYLCASSPQGQGRETQYFGPGTRLLVL.

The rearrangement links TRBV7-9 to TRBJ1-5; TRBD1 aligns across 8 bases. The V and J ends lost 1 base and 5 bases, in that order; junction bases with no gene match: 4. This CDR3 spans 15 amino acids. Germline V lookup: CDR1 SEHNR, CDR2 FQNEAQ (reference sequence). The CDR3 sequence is CASSLVSGGDQPQHF. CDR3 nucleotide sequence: TGTGCCAGCAGCTTAGTTTCAGGGGGCGATCAGCCCCAGCATTTT.

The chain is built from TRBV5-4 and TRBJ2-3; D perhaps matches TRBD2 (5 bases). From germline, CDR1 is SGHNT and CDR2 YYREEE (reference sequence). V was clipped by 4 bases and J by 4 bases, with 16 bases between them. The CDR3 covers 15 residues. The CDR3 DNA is TGTGCCAGCAGCCCTGGTGGAGGTAGGCCAGATACGCAGTATTTT. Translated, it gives CASSPGGGRPDTQYF.

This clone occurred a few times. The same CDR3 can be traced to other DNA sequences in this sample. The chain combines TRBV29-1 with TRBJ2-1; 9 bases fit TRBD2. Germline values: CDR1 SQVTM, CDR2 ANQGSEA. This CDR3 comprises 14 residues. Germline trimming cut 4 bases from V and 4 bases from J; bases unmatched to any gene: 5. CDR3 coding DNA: TGCAGCGTTGCCCGACTAGCGGAGTACAATGAGCAGTTCTTC. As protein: CSVARLAEYNEQFF.